Shown below are 18 T cell receptor beta chains from a single sample sequenced in a study of human versus mouse CDR3 diversity and MHC coevolution. Method: immunoSEQ multiplex PCR; TCRdb's copy keeps in-frame clones and lacks some. The sample gives fewer than 100,000 clones, 93% of which show up once; 1.3% to 1.5% is in the top ten. Sequencing input: naive CD4+ T cells from blood. Subset specified: CD45RO-negative CD62L-positive naive CD4 T cells. These receptor sequences come from a person aged 30 to 69 in good health.

This chain links TRBV7-2 with TRBJ2-4; unclear D gene. The germline V gene has CDR1 SGHTA and CDR2 FQGNSA. V lost 1 base to trimming and J lost 0 bases, with 10 bases between them. CDR3 length: 16 residues. The CDR3 region is CASSLDSPLAKNIQYF. For the CDR3, the DNA is TGTGCCAGCAGCTTAGACTCTCCCCTAGCCAAAAACATTCAGTACTTC.

The genes are TRBV15 and TRBJ1-2; 7 positions match TRBD1. The CDR3 sequence is 14 residues long. Trimming took 0 bases from V and 7 from J; bases not matched to a gene: 5. From germline, CDR1 is LNHNV and CDR2 YYDKDF (reference sequence). The CDR3 region has the DNA TGTGCCACCAGCAGAGATAATTACAGGGGTGGCTACACCTTC. Protein product: CATSRDNYRGGYTF.

CDR3 coding DNA: TGTGCCAGCAGTGAAACGGGACTCCCCAATGAGCAGTTCTTC. It yields the protein CASSETGLPNEQFF. The V gene is TRBV25-1, the J gene TRBJ2-1; TRBD2 is a possible D gene (6 bases). The CDR3 runs 14 residues. Between the trimmed V and J ends, which lost 2 bases and 6 bases, there was a span of 11 bases. Germline CDR1 reads MGHDK; CDR2 reads SYGVNS.

The genes are TRBV5-1 and TRBJ2-7; 8 bases are shared with TRBD2. The CDR3 length is 16 residues. In germline, CDR1 is SGHRS, CDR2 YFSETQ. The trim removed 0 bases at V and 3 bases at J, leaving 8 bases unmatched. CDR3 in DNA: TGCGCCAGCAGCTTGGGTGCGGGGGGACCTCTCTACGAGCAGTACTTC. Its protein is CASSLGAGGPLYEQYF. The full variable domain, completed using reference TRBV5-1 and TRBJ2-7, is KAGVTQTPRYLIKTRGQQVTLSCSPISGHRSVSWYQQTPGQGLQFLFEYFSETQRNKGNFPGRFSGRQFSNSRSEMNVSTLELGDSALYLCASSLGAGGPLYEQYFGPGTRLTVT.

The chain couples TRBV19 to TRBJ2-2; TRBD2 agrees at 12 bases. CDR1 is LNHDA, CDR2 SQIVND, per germline (reference sequence). This CDR3 is built from 15 residues. V shed 7 bases and J 8 bases; nucleotides not matched to a gene: 8. CDR3 in DNA: TGTGCCAGTACTCCCGGACTAGCGGGAAAAGGGGAGCTGTTTTTT. It specifies CASTPGLAGKGELFF.

The chain joins TRBV6-6 to TRBJ2-7, with TRBD1 identical over 11 bases. From germline, CDR1 is MNHNY and CDR2 SVGAGI (reference sequence). CDR3 size: 14 residues. Trimming removed 6 bases from V and 2 bases from J; junction bases left unmatched: 3. The CDR3 loop is CASRGTGGTYEQYF. The CDR3 bases are TGTGCCAGCAGGGGGACAGGGGGGACCTACGAGCAGTACTTC.

The chain employs TRBV7-3 and TRBJ2-2, with D possibly being TRBD1 (6 bases). The germline CDR1 and CDR2 sequences are SGHTA and FQGTGA. The V end lost 5 bases, the J end lost 1 base, and 17 bases lay between the germline ends. CDR3 size: 17 residues. The CDR3 sequence: CASSLGHPIGNTGELFF. The CDR3 bases are TGTGCCAGCAGCCTGGGACACCCTATAGGGAACACCGGGGAGCTGTTTTTT. The full variable domain, in which reference TRBV7-3 and TRBJ2-2 provide the parts outside the CDR3, is GAGVSQTPSNKVTEKGKYVELRCDPISGHTALYWYRQSLGQGPEFLIYFQGTGAADDSGLPNDRFFAVRPEGSVSTLKIQRTERGDSAVYLCASSLGHPIGNTGELFFGEGSRLTVL.

The chain has TRBV7-9 and TRBJ1-1; weak D call: TRBD1 (6 bases). Germline V gene data show CDR1 as SEHNR and CDR2 as FQNEAQ (reference sequence). The CDR3 contains 13 residues. Trimming removed 5 bases at V and 3 bases at J, with 10 bases between. The CDR3 nucleotides are TGTGCCAGCAGCGTGCACAGGGACACTGAAGCTTTCTTT. Amino acids: CASSVHRDTEAFF.

The J gene is TRBJ2-2, the V gene TRBV4-2; 13 positions match TRBD2. Germline values: CDR1 LGHNA, CDR2 YNFKEQ. V lost 3 bases, J lost 5 bases, and 9 bases stayed unmatched. This CDR3 has 18 amino acids. CDR3 sequence reads: CASSQIPGLAGWTGELFF. In DNA form, the CDR3 reads TGTGCCAGCAGCCAGATTCCGGGACTAGCGGGATGGACCGGGGAGCTGTTTTTT.

V and J are TRBV14 and TRBJ2-7; 7 bases agree with TRBD1. The CDR3 is made up of 17 amino acids. V lost 1 base, J lost 5 bases, and 14 bases stayed unmatched. The germline V gene has CDR1 SGHDN and CDR2 FVKESK. CDR3: CASSQVRQIRQGDEQYF. DNA for the CDR3: TGTGCCAGCAGCCAAGTTCGGCAGATACGACAGGGCGACGAGCAGTACTTC. The whole variable domain, remainder taken from reference TRBV14 and TRBJ2-7, is EAGVTQFPSHSVIEKGQTVTLRCDPISGHDNLYWYRRVMGKEIKFLLHFVKESKQDESGMPNNRFLAERTGGTYSTLKVQPAELEDSGVYFCASSQVRQIRQGDEQYFGPGTRLTVT.

This clone is a singleton in its sample. This chain connects TRBV18 to TRBJ2-7, with D perhaps matching TRBD1 (6 bases). CDR3 length: 16 amino acids. Germline V gives CDR1 KGHSH, CDR2 LQKENI. V was cut by 0 bases and J by 1 base, with 13 bases left in between. CDR3 amino acids: CASSPPRGSPSYEQYF. CDR3 coding DNA: TGTGCCAGCTCACCACCGAGGGGGTCCCCATCCTACGAGCAGTACTTC.

The J gene is TRBJ2-2, the V gene TRBV5-1, with D unclear. The ends were cut back, 1 base at V and 4 bases at J, with 5 bases in the middle. The germline V gene encodes CDR1 SGHRS and CDR2 YFSETQ. The CDR3 has 13 residues. CDR3 residues: CASSLYLTGELFF. CDR3 coding DNA: TGCGCCAGCAGCTTGTATCTCACCGGGGAGCTGTTTTTT.

The chain uses TRBV4-3 and TRBJ2-3, with 10 bases identical to TRBD2. Trimming at V came to 0 bases and at J to 9 bases, leaving 6 bases not matched to a gene. CDR3 length equals 15 residues. Germline CDR1 LGHNA, CDR2 YSLEER. The DNA of the CDR3 is TGCGCCAGCAGCCAAGATCGCCTAGCGGGGGACACGCAGTATTTT. Protein sequence: CASSQDRLAGDTQYF.

The chain links TRBV21-1 to TRBJ2-5; the table's TRBD2 call for D was not verified on the DNA. The last part of the DNA fits TRBJ2-7 better; the J call may be wrong. TRBV21-1 is shown as a pseudogene. The CDR3 extends over 15 amino acids. CDR3 DNA: TGTGCCAGCAGCAACCAGCGGGGGGACTCCTACGAGCAGTACTTC. Translating it yields CASSNQRGDSYEQYF.

The V call is TRBV5-1, the J call TRBJ2-7, with 7 nucleotides matching TRBD1. The CDR3 runs 15 residues. J gave up 0 bases and V 2 bases, and 5 bases lay outside the gene matches. Germline V gene lookup returns CDR1 SGHRS and CDR2 YFSETQ. CDR3 sequence: CASSLESGGSYEQYF. The CDR3 region has the DNA TGCGCCAGCAGCTTAGAATCAGGGGGCTCCTACGAGCAGTACTTC. The variable domain in full, with the rest retrieved from reference TRBV5-1 and TRBJ2-7, is KAGVTQTPRYLIKTRGQQVTLSCSPISGHRSVSWYQQTPGQGLQFLFEYFSETQRNKGNFPGRFSGRQFSNSRSEMNVSTLELGDSALYLCASSLESGGSYEQYFGPGTRLTVT.

This chain connects TRBV7-6 to TRBJ2-1; TRBD2 matches 7 bases. Germline-derived CDR1 and CDR2 are SGHVS and FNYEAQ. CDR3 length: 18 residues. V lost 4 bases and J lost 0; bases outside the gene matches: 12. This CDR3 is CASSSPWVGGSSYNEQFF. In nucleotides, the CDR3 is TGTGCCAGCAGCTCACCGTGGGTGGGGGGGAGCTCCTACAATGAGCAGTTCTTC.

This clone was counted once. The chain has TRBV11-3 and TRBJ2-1, with 8 bases aligning to TRBD1. Looked up from germline, CDR1 is SGHNT and CDR2 is YENEEA. The ends lost 4 bases at V and 4 bases at J; junction bases unmatched: 3. This CDR3 has 14 residues. The CDR3 sequence is CASSSGQVYNEQFF. The CDR3 DNA reads as TGTGCCAGCAGCTCGGGACAGGTTTACAATGAGCAGTTCTTC.

V and J are TRBV6-6 and TRBJ1-5; possible D gene TRBD1, 5 bases. The CDR3 totals 16 residues. Trimming removed 5 bases from V and 6 bases from J, with 20 bases in between. CDR1 is MNHNY and CDR2 is SVGAGI in the germline V gene (reference sequence). CDR3: CASSHPGLSKGQPQHF. The CDR3 DNA reads as TGTGCCAGCAGTCACCCGGGACTCTCGAAAGGTCAGCCCCAGCATTTT.